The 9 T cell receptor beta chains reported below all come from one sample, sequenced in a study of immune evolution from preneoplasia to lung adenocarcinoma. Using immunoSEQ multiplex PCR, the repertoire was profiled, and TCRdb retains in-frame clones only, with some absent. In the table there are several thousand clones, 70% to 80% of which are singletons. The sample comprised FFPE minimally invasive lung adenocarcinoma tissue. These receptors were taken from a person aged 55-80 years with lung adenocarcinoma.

Here the CDR3 DNA reads TGTGCCAGCAGTTACTTGGGGGGCCATGAAAAACTGTTTTTT. Amino acids: CASSYLGGHEKLFF. The genes are TRBV6-6 and TRBJ1-4; TRBD1 might be the D (6 bases). V lost 1 base, J lost 6 bases, and 9 bases lay in between. The germline gives CDR1 MNHNY, CDR2 SVGAGI (reference sequence). CDR3 length: 14 amino acids.

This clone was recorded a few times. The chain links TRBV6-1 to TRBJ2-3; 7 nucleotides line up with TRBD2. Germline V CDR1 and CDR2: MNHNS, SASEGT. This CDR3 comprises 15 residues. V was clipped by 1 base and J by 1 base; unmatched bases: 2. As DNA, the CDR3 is TGTGCCAGCAGTGAAGAGGCGGGGGGCACAGATACGCAGTATTTT. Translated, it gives CASSEEAGGTDTQYF.

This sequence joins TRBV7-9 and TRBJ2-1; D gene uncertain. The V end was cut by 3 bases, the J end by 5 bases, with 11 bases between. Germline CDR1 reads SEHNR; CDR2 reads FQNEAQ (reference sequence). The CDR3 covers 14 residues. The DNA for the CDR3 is TGTGCCAGCAGCTTGTGGGGATGGAACAATGAGCAGTTCTTC. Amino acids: CASSLWGWNNEQFF.

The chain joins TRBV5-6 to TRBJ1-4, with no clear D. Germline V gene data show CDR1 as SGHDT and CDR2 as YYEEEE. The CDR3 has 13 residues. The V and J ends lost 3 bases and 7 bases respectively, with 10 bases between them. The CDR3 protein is CASSSDPGEKLFF. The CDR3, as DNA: TGTGCCAGCAGCTCAGACCCCGGTGAAAAACTGTTTTTT.

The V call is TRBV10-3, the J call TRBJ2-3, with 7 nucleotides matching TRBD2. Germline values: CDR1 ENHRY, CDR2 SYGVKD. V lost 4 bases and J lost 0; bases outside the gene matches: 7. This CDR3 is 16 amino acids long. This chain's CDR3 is CAISGSGAGSTDTQYF. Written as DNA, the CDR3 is TGTGCCATCAGTGGGTCGGGAGCGGGAAGCACAGATACGCAGTATTTT.

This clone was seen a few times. The CDR3 loop reads CASTSGGLSYEQYF. In DNA, the CDR3 is TGCGCCAGCACCTCCGGGGGGCTCTCCTACGAGCAGTACTTC. The chain combines TRBV5-1 with TRBJ2-7; D perhaps matches TRBD2 (7 bases). Germline V gene data show CDR1 as SGHRS and CDR2 as YFSETQ. Trimming left V 6 bases short and J 0 bases short, with 13 bases between. There are 14 residues in the CDR3.

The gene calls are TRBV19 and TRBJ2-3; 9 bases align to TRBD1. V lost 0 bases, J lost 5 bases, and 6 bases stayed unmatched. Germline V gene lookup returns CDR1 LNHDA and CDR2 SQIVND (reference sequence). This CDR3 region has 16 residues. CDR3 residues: CASSIDAGQGGDTQYF. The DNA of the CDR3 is TGTGCCAGTAGTATAGATGCGGGACAGGGCGGAGATACGCAGTATTTT.

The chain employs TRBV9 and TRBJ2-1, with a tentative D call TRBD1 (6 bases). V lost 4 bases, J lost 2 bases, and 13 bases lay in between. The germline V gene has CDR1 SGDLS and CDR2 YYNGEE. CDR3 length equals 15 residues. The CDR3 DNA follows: TGTGCCAGCAGCACCCAGGGGCAGCCCTACAATGAGCAGTTCTTC. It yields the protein CASSTQGQPYNEQFF.

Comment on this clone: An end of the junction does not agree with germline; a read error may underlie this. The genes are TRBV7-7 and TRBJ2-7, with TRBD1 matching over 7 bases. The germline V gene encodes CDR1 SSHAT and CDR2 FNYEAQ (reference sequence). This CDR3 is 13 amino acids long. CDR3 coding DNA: TGTGCTAGCAGCTTAGAGACAGGGACCGAGCAGTACTTC. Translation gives CASSLETGTEQYF.